The 32 T cell receptor beta chains given below trace back to one sample, sequenced in a study of OX40 agonist ivuxolimab in advanced cancers. The data were produced by immunoSEQ multiplex PCR, yet TCRdb's version contains in-frame clones alone and is incomplete. Of 70,000 or so clones in the sample, 84% were seen once. The sample in question was CD4+ or CD8+ T cells sorted from blood, obtained in a trial of the OX40 agonist ivuxolimab. The receptors shown here come from an adult with an advanced solid tumor such as melanoma, head and neck, liver or kidney cancer.

The chain carries TRBV18 and TRBJ2-1; the match to TRBD1 covers 9 bases. CDR3 length: 16 amino acids. Trimming removed 3 bases from V and 6 bases from J; junction bases left unmatched: 9. The germline V gene has CDR1 KGHSH and CDR2 LQKENI. The CDR3 here is CASSPLGQGTTNEQFF. CDR3 in DNA: TGTGCCAGCTCACCGCTGGGACAGGGAACTACCAATGAGCAGTTCTTC.

The CDR3 loop reads CATSRDSLRPQHF. The CDR3 region has the DNA TGTGCCACCAGCAGAGATTCCTTGAGGCCCCAGCATTTT. The chain is built from TRBV15 and TRBJ1-5; the D is unclear. Trimming took off 0 bases at V and 9 bases at J, with 9 bases between the two ends. The V gene's germline CDR1 is LNHNV and CDR2 YYDKDF (reference sequence). The CDR3 length is 13 residues.

V gene TRBV4-3 combines with J gene TRBJ2-3; D is uncertain. Deletions cut 1 base from V and 9 bases from J, with 11 bases between. The CDR3 is 13 amino acids. From germline, CDR1 is LGHNA and CDR2 YSLEER. The CDR3 sequence is CASSQASAGTQYF. In DNA form, the CDR3 reads TGCGCCAGCAGCCAAGCGTCTGCAGGAACGCAGTATTTT.

This chain links TRBV30 with TRBJ1-4, with D perhaps TRBD1 (6 bases). The CDR3 has 14 amino acids. Trimming shortened V by 5 bases and J by 5 bases, and 15 bases separated the two germline ends. Germline CDR1 reads GTSNPN; CDR2 reads SVGIG (reference sequence). CDR3 amino acids: CAWRYSGVNEKLFF. The CDR3 DNA follows: TGTGCCTGGCGATATTCAGGGGTGAATGAAAAACTGTTTTTT.

The chain has TRBV5-1 and TRBJ2-3, with 9 positions matching TRBD2. This CDR3 is built from 16 residues. Germline assignment: CDR1 SGHRS and CDR2 YFSETQ. The trim removed 0 bases at V and 4 bases at J, leaving 6 bases unmatched. The CDR3 reads CASSLVLAGVADTQYF. In nucleotides, the CDR3 is TGCGCCAGCAGCTTGGTATTAGCGGGGGTGGCAGATACGCAGTATTTT.

The chain joins TRBV9 to TRBJ1-4; a weak D match, TRBD1 (5 bases). The germline V and J ends were trimmed by 3 bases and 2 bases, with 11 bases remaining between them. The germline V gene has CDR1 SGDLS and CDR2 YYNGEE. The CDR3 extends over 15 amino acids. The chain's CDR3 is CASSAPGTTNEKLFF. CDR3 in DNA: TGTGCCAGCAGCGCCCCAGGGACGACTAATGAAAAACTGTTTTTT.

This clone was recorded once. The chain has TRBV6-6 and TRBJ2-7, with TRBD2 identical over 11 bases. CDR1 is MNHNY and CDR2 is SVGAGI in the germline V gene (reference sequence). The V gene end was trimmed by 2 bases and the J gene end by 0 bases; junction bases not matched to a gene: 3. CDR3 length: 16 amino acids. The CDR3 sequence is CASSYRTSGGSYEQYF. The CDR3 nucleotides are TGTGCCAGCAGTTACCGTACTAGCGGGGGCTCCTACGAGCAGTACTTC.

The rearrangement joins TRBV18 to TRBJ2-1, with D unresolved. V was pared by 4 bases and J by 4 bases, with 14 bases between. This CDR3 spans 15 amino acids. Per germline, CDR1 KGHSH and CDR2 LQKENI. As DNA, the CDR3 is TGTGCCAGCTCACGAAGTAGTCCGACGTACAATGAGCAGTTCTTC. This translates into CASSRSSPTYNEQFF.

The genes are TRBV5-1 and TRBJ2-2; a weak D match, TRBD1 (5 bases). The CDR3 extends over 15 amino acids. V was shortened by 5 bases and J by 4 bases, with 15 bases between the two germline ends. Germline V gene lookup returns CDR1 SGHRS and CDR2 YFSETQ. The DNA for the CDR3 is TGCGCCAGCAGAAAACAGGTTTCAGGCACCGGGGAGCTGTTTTTT. Encoded protein: CASRKQVSGTGELFF. The variable domain in full, completed from reference TRBV5-1 and TRBJ2-2, reads KAGVTQTPRYLIKTRGQQVTLSCSPISGHRSVSWYQQTPGQGLQFLFEYFSETQRNKGNFPGRFSGRQFSNSRSEMNVSTLELGDSALYLCASRKQVSGTGELFFGEGSRLTVL.

The rearrangement links TRBV5-4 to TRBJ2-7; 7 bases match TRBD2. The CDR3 has 15 residues. After removal of 0 bases from V and 1 base from J, the junction contained 4 bases not matched to a gene. The germline CDR1 and CDR2 sequences are SGHNT and YYREEE (reference sequence). CDR3 region: CASSLGLASSYEQYF. As DNA, the CDR3 is TGTGCCAGCAGCTTGGGACTAGCTTCATCCTACGAGCAGTACTTC.

The chain has TRBV15 and TRBJ2-1, with 8 bases that match TRBD2. Trimming cost V 1 base and J 7 bases; bases outside gene matches: 6. The CDR3 is made up of 15 amino acids. Germline V gene lookup returns CDR1 LNHNV and CDR2 YYDKDF (reference sequence). This CDR3 is CATSRGGSGENEQFF. CDR3 DNA sequence: TGTGCCACCAGCAGAGGGGGTAGCGGGGAAAATGAGCAGTTCTTC.

This clone was picked up one time. The V call is TRBV19, the J call TRBJ1-5; D may be TRBD1 (5 bases). Germline V gives CDR1 LNHDA, CDR2 SQIVND (reference sequence). Trimming took 7 bases from V and 2 from J, leaving 24 bases between them. The CDR3 consists of 18 residues. The CDR3 region has the DNA TGTGCCAGTACTCCTACCCCGTTCGGGACCCCGGGCAATCAGCCCCAGCATTTT. Encoded protein: CASTPTPFGTPGNQPQHF.

The V and J genes are TRBV28 and TRBJ2-6; D call uncertain. The germline V gene encodes CDR1 MDHEN and CDR2 SYDVKM. V gave up 5 bases and J gave up 6 bases, with 5 bases separating them. CDR3 length: 12 amino acids. CDR3: CASSLEANVLTF. In nucleotides, the CDR3 is TGTGCCAGCAGTCTAGAGGCCAACGTCCTGACTTTC.

The chain employs TRBV10-3 and TRBJ2-7; 8 nucleotides match TRBD1. From germline, CDR1 is ENHRY and CDR2 SYGVKD. V dropped 2 bases and J dropped 4; count of bases not matched to a gene: 13. This CDR3 has 17 amino acids. This CDR3 is CAISEPRTGNVLYEQYF. The DNA for the CDR3 is TGTGCCATCAGTGAGCCCCGGACAGGGAATGTCCTTTACGAGCAGTACTTC.

This clone was recorded a few times. The chain links TRBV9 to TRBJ2-2, with D unresolved. This CDR3 region has 13 residues. Germline V gives CDR1 SGDLS, CDR2 YYNGEE. V lost 4 bases and J lost 8, with 12 bases in between. The CDR3 DNA sequence: TGTGCCAGCAGCCCCCCGGGTTTGGGGGAGCTGTTTTTT. Translation gives CASSPPGLGELFF. The variable domain in full, completed from reference TRBV9 and TRBJ2-2, reads DSGVTQTPKHLITATGQRVTLRCSPRSGDLSVYWYQQSLDQGLQFLIQYYNGEERAKGNILERFSAQQFPDLHSELNLSSLELGDSALYFCASSPPGLGELFFGEGSRLTVL.

This clone has just one count. The chain couples TRBV6-6 to TRBJ1-1; 7 bases match TRBD1. J lost 4 bases, V lost 11 bases, and 7 bases had no gene match. Germline values: CDR1 MNHNY, CDR2 SVGAGI (reference sequence). The CDR3 has 12 amino acids. In DNA, the CDR3 is TGTGCCGCAGGGGGGGCGCTCACTGAAGCTTTCTTT. Translation: CAAGGALTEAFF.

This clone was counted once. This chain uses TRBV30 with TRBJ1-2, with a tentative D call TRBD1 (5 bases). CDR1 and CDR2 from the germline V gene are GTSNPN and SVGIG (reference sequence). V was shortened by 2 bases and J by 5 bases, with 15 bases between the two germline ends. CDR3 length: 14 residues. This CDR3 is CAWSSTSQGYGYTF. CDR3 nucleotide sequence: TGTGCCTGGAGTTCGACCTCCCAGGGATATGGCTACACCTTC.

This chain links TRBV7-2 with TRBJ2-5; 7 nucleotides align to TRBD1. The germline V gene has CDR1 SGHTA and CDR2 FQGNSA. The CDR3 covers 15 residues. With V trimmed by 4 bases and J by 2 bases, 7 bases remained unmatched. The DNA for the CDR3 is TGTGCCAGCAGCTCGTCCGGGACAGCTCAAGAGACCCAGTACTTC. Translation gives CASSSSGTAQETQYF.

This clone has more than one count but fewer than ten. The V and J genes are TRBV19 and TRBJ1-1; no definite D call. V was shortened by 8 bases and J by 1 base, with 8 bases between the two germline ends. Germline CDR1 is LNHDA and CDR2 is SQIVND (reference sequence). The CDR3 sequence is 12 residues long. This CDR3 reads CASQYKNTEAFF. The CDR3 DNA reads TGTGCCAGTCAGTACAAGAACACTGAAGCTTTCTTT.

The rearrangement uses TRBV5-1 and TRBJ1-1, with 9 positions matching TRBD1. In germline, CDR1 is SGHRS, CDR2 YFSETQ. With 5 bases clipped from V and 4 bases from J, the junction kept 6 bases outside the gene matches. The length of the CDR3 is 14 residues. The chain's CDR3 is CASREQGAITEAFF. CDR3 nucleotide sequence: TGCGCCAGCAGGGAACAGGGGGCAATCACTGAAGCTTTCTTT.

This clone was counted a single time. This chain connects TRBV6-1 to TRBJ2-2, with TRBD2 matching 15 bases. Trimming took 4 bases from V and 9 from J; bases not matched to a gene: 9. Germline assignment: CDR1 MNHNS and CDR2 SASEGT. The CDR3 totals 17 residues. CDR3 in DNA: TGTGCCAGCAGTGGCTCGTGGACTAGCGGGAGGGCCAGGGAGCTGTTTTTT. Translated: CASSGSWTSGRARELFF.

The V gene is TRBV27, the J gene TRBJ1-6; D is unclear. The length of the CDR3 is 15 residues. Germline lookup yields CDR1 MNHEY and CDR2 SMNVEV (reference sequence). V was pared by 6 bases and J by 8 bases, with 17 bases between. This chain's CDR3 is CASRTETPTHSPLHF. CDR3 DNA: TGTGCCAGCAGGACTGAGACACCCACCCATTCACCCCTCCACTTT.

V is TRBV20-1 and J is TRBJ1-2; D possibly corresponds to TRBD1 (5 bases). Germline V CDR1 and CDR2: DFQATT, SNEGSKA (reference sequence). This CDR3 comprises 11 residues. Between the trimmed V and J ends, which lost 0 bases and 8 bases, there was a span of 7 bases. CDR3 region: CSARDRAGYTF. In DNA, the CDR3 is TGCAGTGCTAGAGACAGGGCCGGCTACACCTTC.

This rearrangement joins TRBV6-6 to TRBJ2-1; D perhaps matches TRBD1 (5 bases). V lost 8 bases and J lost 4, with 15 bases in between. This CDR3 contains 14 residues. CDR1 is MNHNY and CDR2 is SVGAGI in the germline V gene (reference sequence). CDR3 residues: CASSLVRDYNEQFF. DNA for the CDR3: TGTGCCAGCTCCCTCGTCAGGGATTACAATGAGCAGTTCTTC.

This chain joins TRBV28 and TRBJ1-3, with D unclear. Germline CDR1 reads MDHEN; CDR2 reads SYDVKM. V lost 2 bases, J lost 2 bases, and 10 bases lay in between. There are 15 residues in the CDR3. CDR3 amino acids: CASSLSRMTGNTIYF. In DNA form, the CDR3 reads TGTGCCAGCAGTTTAAGTAGAATGACTGGAAACACCATATATTTT.

The rearrangement links TRBV2 to TRBJ2-2; TRBD2 aligns across 10 bases. V gave up 7 bases and J gave up 1 base; unmatched junction bases: 6. This CDR3 has 16 residues. Looked up from germline, CDR1 is SNHLY and CDR2 is FYNNEI. The CDR3 loop reads CASKPAGGGNTGELFF. CDR3 sequence (DNA): TGTGCCAGCAAACCAGCGGGAGGGGGGAACACCGGGGAGCTGTTTTTT.

V usage is TRBV15 and J usage is TRBJ2-7, with D possibly being TRBD1 (5 bases). This CDR3 is built from 19 residues. The germline CDR1 and CDR2 sequences are LNHNV and YYDKDF (reference sequence). V lost 0 bases and J lost 1, with 22 bases in between. The CDR3 coding sequence is TGTGCCACCAGCAGAGATTCAGGGTCCTCCATCCATAGGTCCTACGAGCAGTACTTC. The encoded protein is CATSRDSGSSIHRSYEQYF.

The V call is TRBV5-6, the J call TRBJ1-2; TRBD1 matches at 10 bases. From germline, CDR1 is SGHDT and CDR2 YYEEEE. J lost 4 bases, V lost 1 base, and 7 bases had no gene match. The CDR3 runs 16 residues. Here the CDR3 reads CASSLKGDRGIYGYTF. The CDR3 DNA is TGTGCCAGCAGCTTGAAAGGGGACAGGGGCATCTATGGCTACACCTTC.

Only a few counts were recorded for this clone. The chain carries TRBV7-2 and TRBJ1-2; tentatively, D is TRBD1 (6 bases). The V end was cut by 5 bases, the J end by 4 bases, with 8 bases between. Looked up from germline, CDR1 is SGHTA and CDR2 is FQGNSA. The CDR3 is 12 amino acids. CDR3 nucleotide sequence: TGTGCCAGCAGCCAGGACAGCTATGGCTACACCTTC. Translating gives CASSQDSYGYTF.

This chain connects TRBV2 to TRBJ1-2; 7 nucleotides agree with TRBD1. The V gene's germline CDR1 is SNHLY and CDR2 FYNNEI. This CDR3 is built from 14 residues. The trim removed 7 bases at V and 2 bases at J, leaving 7 bases unmatched. The CDR3 protein is CASTFDRDNYGYTF. The DNA of the CDR3 is TGTGCCAGCACCTTCGACAGGGACAACTATGGCTACACCTTC. Using reference TRBV2 and TRBJ1-2 for the parts outside the CDR3, the full variable domain is EPEVTQTPSHQVTQMGQEVILRCVPISNHLYFYWYRQILGQKVEFLVSFYNNEISEKSEIFDDQFSVERPDGSNFTLKIRSTKLEDSAMYFCASTFDRDNYGYTFGSGTRLTVV.

V is TRBV11-2 and J is TRBJ2-7; D may be TRBD1 (5 bases). V dropped 8 bases and J dropped 3 bases, with 8 bases sitting between them. The CDR3 has 11 residues. Germline assignment: CDR1 SGHAT and CDR2 FQNNGV. CDR3 sequence (DNA): TGTGCCAGCTCAAGGGGCTACGAGCAGTACTTC. It is translated as CASSRGYEQYF.

This clone was seen a single time. The rearrangement links TRBV19 to TRBJ2-1, with D perhaps TRBD2 (5 bases). The V and J ends lost 10 bases and 4 bases respectively, with 17 bases between them. The CDR3 is 14 amino acids. From germline, CDR1 is LNHDA and CDR2 SQIVND (reference sequence). CDR3 nucleotides: TGTGCCATTCGAGCGAACTCGGGGTACAATGAGCAGTTCTTC. This codes for CAIRANSGYNEQFF. The full variable domain, rest sourced from reference TRBV19 and TRBJ2-1, is DGGITQSPKYLFRKEGQNVTLSCEQNLNHDAMYWYRQDPGQGLRLIYYSQIVNDFQKGDIAEGYSVSREKKESFPLTVTSAQKNPTAFYLCAIRANSGYNEQFFGPGTRLTVL.